The 5 T cell receptor beta chains reported below all come from one sample, sequenced in a study of blood T cell repertoires in COVID-19. TCRdb's copy holds only in-frame clones and misses some; the assay was immunoSEQ multiplex PCR. The sample carries some 190,000 clones, about four fifths recorded once. The sequenced sample consisted of peripheral blood. These receptor sequences come from a woman aged 40 to 49 with COVID-19, enrolled during active disease.

The rearrangement joins TRBV7-2 to TRBJ2-5; 7 bases match TRBD2. CDR3 length: 14 residues. The ends lost 3 bases at V and 5 bases at J; junction bases unmatched: 6. From germline, CDR1 is SGHTA and CDR2 FQGNSA. The CDR3 protein is CASSFGGGHETQYF. The CDR3 nucleotides are TGTGCCAGCAGCTTCGGGGGAGGGCACGAGACCCAGTACTTC.

This clone occurred once. The V call is TRBV19, the J call TRBJ2-2; TRBD2 matches at 11 bases. There are 16 residues in the CDR3. Germline V gene sequence: CDR1 LNHDA, CDR2 SQIVND (reference sequence). Trimming removed 6 bases from V and 5 bases from J; junction bases left unmatched: 8. CDR3 sequence (DNA): TGTGCCAGTAGCTTCTTAGCGGGAGGGCGTACCGGGGAGCTGTTTTTT. As protein: CASSFLAGGRTGELFF.

The chain couples TRBV6-5 to TRBJ2-1; 8 positions match TRBD2. The CDR3 runs 15 residues. Looked up from germline, CDR1 is MNHEY and CDR2 is SVGAGI. The junction had 4 bases not matched to a gene; V was cut back by 1 base and J by 5 bases. CDR3 in amino acids: CASSYFGTSHNEQFF. CDR3 sequence (DNA): TGTGCCAGCAGTTACTTTGGGACTAGTCACAATGAGCAGTTCTTC.

The chain is built from TRBV27 and TRBJ2-6; D is undetermined. This CDR3 comprises 15 residues. Germline values: CDR1 MNHEY, CDR2 SMNVEV (reference sequence). Trimming removed 5 bases at V and 0 bases at J, with 8 bases between. The CDR3 region is CASSPLYSGANVLTF. DNA for the CDR3: TGTGCCAGCAGTCCCTTGTACTCTGGGGCCAACGTCCTGACTTTC.

The gene calls are TRBV15 and TRBJ1-5, with TRBD1 identical over 12 bases. This CDR3 region has 17 residues. V gave up 3 bases and J gave up 4 bases; unmatched junction bases: 7. The germline CDR1 and CDR2 sequences are LNHNV and YYDKDF (reference sequence). The CDR3 loop reads CATSSGDRGRRNQPQHF. In DNA form, the CDR3 reads TGTGCCACCAGCAGTGGGGACAGGGGGCGTAGAAATCAGCCCCAGCATTTT.